Sequencing of this T cell receptor (beta chain) was carried out in a study of T cells in localized non-small cell lung cancer. Data came from immunoSEQ multiplex PCR; TCRdb stores just in-frame clones and leaves some out. The table has 75,000 to 80,000 clones, around 90% seen once. This CDR3 is built from 13 residues. Sequencing was performed on peripheral blood, taken before any cancer treatment. The receptor comes from a woman aged 35-75 years with stage I squamous cell lung carcinoma. The rearrangement joins TRBV21-1 to TRBJ2-7; TRBD1, the table's D call, lacks a check against the DNA. TRBV21-1 is classified as a pseudogene. The CDR3 protein is CASSKDNRYEQYF. The DNA for the CDR3 is TGTGCCAGCAGCAAAGACAACAGATACGAGCAGTACTTC.